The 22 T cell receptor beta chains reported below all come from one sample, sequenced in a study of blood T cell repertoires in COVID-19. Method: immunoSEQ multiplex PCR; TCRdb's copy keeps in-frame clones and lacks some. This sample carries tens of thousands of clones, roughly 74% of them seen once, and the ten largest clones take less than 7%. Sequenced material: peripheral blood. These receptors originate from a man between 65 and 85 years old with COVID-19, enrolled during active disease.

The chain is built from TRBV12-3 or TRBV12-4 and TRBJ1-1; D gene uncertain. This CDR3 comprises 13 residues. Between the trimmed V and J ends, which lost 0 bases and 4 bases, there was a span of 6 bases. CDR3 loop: CASSLAESTEAFF. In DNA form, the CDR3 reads TGTGCCAGCAGTTTAGCGGAGAGCACTGAAGCTTTCTTT.

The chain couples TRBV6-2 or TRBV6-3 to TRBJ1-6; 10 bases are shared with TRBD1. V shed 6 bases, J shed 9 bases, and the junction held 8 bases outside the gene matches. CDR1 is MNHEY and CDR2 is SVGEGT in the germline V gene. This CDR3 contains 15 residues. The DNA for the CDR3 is TGTGCCAGCAGCGCGGGACAGGGGTTCGGTTCACCCCTCCACTTT. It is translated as CASSAGQGFGSPLHF.

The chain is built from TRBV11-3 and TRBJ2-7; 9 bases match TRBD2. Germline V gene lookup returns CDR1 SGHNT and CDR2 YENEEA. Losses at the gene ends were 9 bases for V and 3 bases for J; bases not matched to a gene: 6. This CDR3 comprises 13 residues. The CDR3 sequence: CASTGTSNYEQYF. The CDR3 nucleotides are TGTGCCAGTACCGGGACTAGCAACTACGAGCAGTACTTC.

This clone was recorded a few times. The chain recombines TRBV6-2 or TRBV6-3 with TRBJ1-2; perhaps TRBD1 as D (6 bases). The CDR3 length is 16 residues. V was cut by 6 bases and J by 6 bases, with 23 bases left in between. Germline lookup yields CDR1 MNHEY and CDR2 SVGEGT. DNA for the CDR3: TGTGCCAGCAGCCTCCAGACCTACAGGGATCGGAATGGCTACACCTTC. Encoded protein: CASSLQTYRDRNGYTF.

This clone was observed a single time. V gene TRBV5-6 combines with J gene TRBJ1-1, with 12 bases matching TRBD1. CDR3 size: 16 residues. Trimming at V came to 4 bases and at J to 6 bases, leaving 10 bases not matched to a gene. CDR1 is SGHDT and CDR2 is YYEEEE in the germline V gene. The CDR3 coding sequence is TGTGCCAGCAGCAAGTCCGGGACAGGGGGCGCTTCTGAAGCTTTCTTT. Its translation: CASSKSGTGGASEAFF.

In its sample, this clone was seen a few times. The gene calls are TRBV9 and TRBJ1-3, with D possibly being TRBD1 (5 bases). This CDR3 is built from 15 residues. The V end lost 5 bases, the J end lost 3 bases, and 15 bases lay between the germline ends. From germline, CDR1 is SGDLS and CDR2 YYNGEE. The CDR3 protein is CASSEDDRNGNTIYF. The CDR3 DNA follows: TGTGCCAGCAGTGAGGACGACAGAAATGGAAACACCATATATTTT.

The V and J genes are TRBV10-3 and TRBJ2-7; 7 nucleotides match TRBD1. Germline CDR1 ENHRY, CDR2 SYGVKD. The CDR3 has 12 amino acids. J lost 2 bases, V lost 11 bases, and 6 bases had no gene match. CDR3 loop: CAVRDSTYEQYF. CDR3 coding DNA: TGTGCCGTCCGGGACAGCACCTACGAGCAGTACTTC.

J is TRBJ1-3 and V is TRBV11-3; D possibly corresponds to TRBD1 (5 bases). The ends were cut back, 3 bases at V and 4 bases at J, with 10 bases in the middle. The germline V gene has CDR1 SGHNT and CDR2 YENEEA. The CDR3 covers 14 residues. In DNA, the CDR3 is TGTGCCAGCAGCTTCGGTGGGGCAGGAAACACCATATATTTT. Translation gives CASSFGGAGNTIYF.

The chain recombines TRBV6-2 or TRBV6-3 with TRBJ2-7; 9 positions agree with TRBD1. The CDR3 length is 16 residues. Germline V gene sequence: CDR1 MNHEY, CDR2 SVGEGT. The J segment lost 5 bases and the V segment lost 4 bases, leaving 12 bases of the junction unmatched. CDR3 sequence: CASSSPDRGRVNEQYF. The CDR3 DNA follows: TGTGCCAGCAGTTCTCCGGACAGGGGACGTGTTAACGAGCAGTACTTC.

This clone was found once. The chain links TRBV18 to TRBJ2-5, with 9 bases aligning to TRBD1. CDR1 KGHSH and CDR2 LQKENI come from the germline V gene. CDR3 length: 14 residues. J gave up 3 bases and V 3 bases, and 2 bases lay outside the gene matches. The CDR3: CASSPGDREETQYF. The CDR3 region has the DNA TGTGCCAGCTCACCGGGGGACAGGGAAGAGACCCAGTACTTC.

CDR3 bases: TGTGCCAGCAGCCTACAGGGGGCCATTAATTCACCCCTCCACTTT. Its translation is CASSLQGAINSPLHF. J is TRBJ1-6 and V is TRBV7-2, with 9 nucleotides matching TRBD1. This CDR3 is 15 amino acids long. Germline trimming cut 5 bases from V and 6 bases from J; bases unmatched to any gene: 5. The germline V gene has CDR1 SGHTA and CDR2 FQGNSA.

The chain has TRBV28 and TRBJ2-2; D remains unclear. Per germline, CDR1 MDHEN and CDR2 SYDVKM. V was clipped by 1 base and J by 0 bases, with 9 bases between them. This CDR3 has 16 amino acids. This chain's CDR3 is CASSLYVIANTGELFF. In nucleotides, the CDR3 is TGTGCCAGCAGTTTATACGTCATAGCGAACACCGGGGAGCTGTTTTTT.

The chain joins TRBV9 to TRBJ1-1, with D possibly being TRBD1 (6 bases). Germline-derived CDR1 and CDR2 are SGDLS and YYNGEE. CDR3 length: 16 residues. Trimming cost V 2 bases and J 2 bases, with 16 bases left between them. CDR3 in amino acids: CASSVRAGALNTEAFF. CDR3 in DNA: TGTGCCAGCAGCGTTAGGGCAGGGGCTTTAAACACTGAAGCTTTCTTT.

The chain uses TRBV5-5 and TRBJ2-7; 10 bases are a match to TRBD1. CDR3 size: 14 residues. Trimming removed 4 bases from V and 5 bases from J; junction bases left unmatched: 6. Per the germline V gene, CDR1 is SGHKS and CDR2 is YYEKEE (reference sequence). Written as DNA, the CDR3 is TGTGCCAGCAGCCGGGGGACAGGGGATGACGAGCAGTACTTC. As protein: CASSRGTGDDEQYF.

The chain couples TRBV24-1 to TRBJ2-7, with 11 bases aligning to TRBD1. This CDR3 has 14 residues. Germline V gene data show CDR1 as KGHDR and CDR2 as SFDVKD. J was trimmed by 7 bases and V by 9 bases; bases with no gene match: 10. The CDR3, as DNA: TGTGCCACCCATTCCGGACAGGGGGCTGGTGAGCAGTACTTC. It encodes CATHSGQGAGEQYF.

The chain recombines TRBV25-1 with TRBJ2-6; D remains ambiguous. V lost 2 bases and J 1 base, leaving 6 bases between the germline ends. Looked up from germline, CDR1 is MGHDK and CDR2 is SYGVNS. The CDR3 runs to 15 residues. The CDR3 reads CASSESRSGANVLTF. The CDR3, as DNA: TGTGCCAGCAGTGAAAGTCGGTCTGGGGCCAACGTCCTGACTTTC.

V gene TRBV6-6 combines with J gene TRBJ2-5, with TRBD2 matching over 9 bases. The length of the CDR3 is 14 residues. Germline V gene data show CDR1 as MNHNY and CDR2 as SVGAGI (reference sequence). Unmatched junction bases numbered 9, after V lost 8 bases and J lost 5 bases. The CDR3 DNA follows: TGTGCCAGCGGGGATAGCGGGAGCGTTGAGACCCAGTACTTC. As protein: CASGDSGSVETQYF.

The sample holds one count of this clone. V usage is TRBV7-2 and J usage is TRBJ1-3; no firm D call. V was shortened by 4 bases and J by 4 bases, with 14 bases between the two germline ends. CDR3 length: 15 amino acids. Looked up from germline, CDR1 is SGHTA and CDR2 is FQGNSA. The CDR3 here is CASSYSPAPGNTIYF. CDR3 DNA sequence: TGTGCCAGCAGCTATAGCCCGGCCCCAGGAAACACCATATATTTT.

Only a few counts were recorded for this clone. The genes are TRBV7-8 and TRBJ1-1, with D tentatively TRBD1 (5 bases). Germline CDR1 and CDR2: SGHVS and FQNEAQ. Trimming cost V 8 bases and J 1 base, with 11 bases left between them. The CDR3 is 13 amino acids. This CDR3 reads CASGEGQNTEAFF. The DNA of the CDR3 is TGTGCCAGCGGAGAAGGACAGAACACTGAAGCTTTCTTT.

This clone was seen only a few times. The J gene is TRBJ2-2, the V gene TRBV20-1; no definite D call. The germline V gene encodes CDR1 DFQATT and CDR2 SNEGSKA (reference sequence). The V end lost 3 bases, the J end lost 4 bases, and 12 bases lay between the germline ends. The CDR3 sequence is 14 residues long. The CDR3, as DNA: TGCAGTGCTAGTCTGTCTTCGGGCACCGGGGAGCTGTTTTTT. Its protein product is CSASLSSGTGELFF.

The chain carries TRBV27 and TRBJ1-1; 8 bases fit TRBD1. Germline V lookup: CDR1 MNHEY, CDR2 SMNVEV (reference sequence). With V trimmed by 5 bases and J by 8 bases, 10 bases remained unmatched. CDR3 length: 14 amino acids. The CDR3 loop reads CASSRRQGRGEAFF. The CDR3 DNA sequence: TGTGCCAGCAGTAGGAGACAGGGGCGAGGAGAAGCTTTCTTT.

The CDR3 nucleotides read TGTGCCAGCAGCCAAGAGATGGCAGGGGCTAATGAAAAACTGTTTTTT. It codes for CASSQEMAGANEKLFF. The V gene is TRBV4-2, the J gene TRBJ1-4, with D maybe TRBD1 (6 bases). Per the germline V gene, CDR1 is LGHNA and CDR2 is YNFKEQ. With 0 bases removed from V and 3 bases from J, the gap between germline ends came to 11 bases. CDR3 length: 16 amino acids.